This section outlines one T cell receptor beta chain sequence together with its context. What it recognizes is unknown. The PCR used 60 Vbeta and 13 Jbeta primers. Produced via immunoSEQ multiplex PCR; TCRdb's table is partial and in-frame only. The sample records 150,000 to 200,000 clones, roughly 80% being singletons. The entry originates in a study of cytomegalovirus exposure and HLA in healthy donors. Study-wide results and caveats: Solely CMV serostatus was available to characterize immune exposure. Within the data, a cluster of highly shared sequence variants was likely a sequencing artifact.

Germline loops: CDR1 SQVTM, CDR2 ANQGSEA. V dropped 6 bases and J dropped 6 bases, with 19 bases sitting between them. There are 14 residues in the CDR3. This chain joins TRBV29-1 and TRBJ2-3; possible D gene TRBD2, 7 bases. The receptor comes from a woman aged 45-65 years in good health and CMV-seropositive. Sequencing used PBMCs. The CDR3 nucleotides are TGCAGCGTGGGGGAGGGACAACCCCGGGATACGCAGTATTTT. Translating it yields CSVGEGQPRDTQYF.